A selection of T cell receptor beta chains follows, all from one sample in a study of shared clonotypes between healthy human individuals. Measured with immunoSEQ multiplex PCR; TCRdb has only the in-frame clones, and not every one. The table has about 2.1 million clones, around 93% seen once. Sequenced: naive CD8+ T cells from PBMCs. These receptors originate from a man aged 18 to 30 in good health. Some clones in this sample may be carry-over from other donors' samples. Each CDR3 is given with its conserved first and last residue. The D gene is left open where the match is weak. Size tells how often a clone was seen (once, few, many) or the class of an expanded clone, and some rows leave it out.

v_call	clone_size	d_call	j_call	cdr3_aa	cdr3_nt
TRBV7-9	.	TRBD2	TRBJ2-2	CASSKIAGFNTGELFF	TGTGCCAGCAGCAAAATAGCGGGATTCAACACCGGGGAGCTGTTTTTT
TRBV7-6	.	.	TRBJ2-7	CASSFELASYEQYF	TGTGCCAGCAGCTTCGAGTTAGCCTCCTACGAGCAGTACTTC
TRBV9	once	TRBD2	TRBJ2-7	CASSAGLAGGGGEQYF	TGTGCCAGCAGCGCGGGACTAGCGGGAGGGGGAGGCGAGCAGTACTTC
TRBV28	.	TRBD1	TRBJ2-1	CASSTTGTGASNEQFF	TGTGCCAGCAGTACCACCGGGACAGGGGCTTCCAATGAGCAGTTCTTC
TRBV12-2	.	.	TRBJ2-7	CASRFQLAGFSYEQYF	TGTGCAAGTCGCTTCCAGCTAGCGGGTTTCTCCTACGAGCAGTACTTC
TRBV28	.	.	TRBJ2-5	CASSLVRALETQYF	TGTGCCAGCAGTTTAGTCAGGGCCCTGGAGACCCAGTACTTC
TRBV7-2	.	TRBD2	TRBJ2-1	CASSLYRLLREGHYNEQFF	TGTGCCAGCAGCTTATATCGGCTGTTACGGGAGGGCCACTACAATGAGCAGTTCTTC
TRBV28	once	.	TRBJ2-1	CASSLSEGEGDEQFF	TGTGCCAGCAGTTTGTCTGAGGGGGAAGGGGATGAGCAGTTCTTC
TRBV7-6	.	.	TRBJ2-1	CASSFQPEGYNEQFF	TGTGCCAGCAGCTTTCAGCCCGAGGGCTACAATGAGCAGTTCTTC
TRBV9	few	.	TRBJ1-1	CASSDGSNTEAFF	TGTGCCAGCAGCGATGGATCGAACACTGAAGCTTTCTTT
TRBV27	.	TRBD2	TRBJ2-7	CASSLVGGRSYEQYF	TGTGCCAGCAGTTTAGTTGGCGGGAGATCCTACGAGCAGTACTTC
TRBV2	.	.	TRBJ1-6	CATTTGPYNSPLHF	TGTGCCACCACAACCGGGCCTTATAATTCACCCCTCCACTTT
TRBV7-9	.	.	TRBJ2-3	CASSFRDTRYESTDTQYF	TGTGCCAGCAGCTTCCGGGACACCCGCTACGAGAGCACAGATACGCAGTATTTT
TRBV11-2	.	.	TRBJ2-1	CASTPTRDEQFF	TGTGCCAGCACCCCTACTAGGGATGAGCAGTTCTTC
TRBV7-2	once	.	TRBJ2-5	CASSLADRFYGETQYF	TGTGCCAGCAGCTTAGCAGACCGTTTCTATGGAGAGACCCAGTACTTC
TRBV5-1	once	TRBD1	TRBJ1-1	CASSLGRTGKNTEAFF	TGCGCCAGCAGCTTGGGACGGACAGGGAAGAACACTGAAGCTTTCTTT
TRBV28	.	TRBD1	TRBJ2-2	CASTWDRGVGELFF	TGTGCCAGCACCTGGGACAGGGGGGTAGGGGAGCTGTTTTTT
TRBV11-2	once	.	TRBJ2-1	CASSLASPDNEQFF	TGTGCCAGCAGCTTAGCTAGCCCCGACAATGAGCAGTTCTTC
TRBV9	.	.	TRBJ2-1	CASSVEGGAYYNEQFF	TGTGCCAGCAGCGTAGAGGGAGGCGCTTACTACAATGAGCAGTTCTTC
TRBV7-9	.	TRBD2	TRBJ2-3	CASSLAAGGTTDTQYF	TGTGCCAGCAGCTTAGCAGCGGGGGGGACCACAGATACGCAGTATTTT
TRBV6-5	.	.	TRBJ2-7	CASSYSGGAGEYEQYF	TGTGCCAGCAGTTACTCCGGGGGCGCGGGTGAATACGAGCAGTACTTC
TRBV27	.	.	TRBJ2-1	CASSLSSYSDNEQFF	TGTGCCAGCAGTTTATCGAGTTACTCTGACAATGAGCAGTTCTTC
TRBV6-5	.	.	TRBJ2-1	CASSGSGPRQFF	TGTGCCAGCAGTGGCTCCGGGCCCCGGCAGTTCTTC
TRBV29-1	few	.	TRBJ1-1	CSGSGLEAEAFF	TGCAGCGGATCAGGGTTAGAGGCTGAAGCTTTCTTT
TRBV7-3	few	.	TRBJ1-1	CASSLKGTGDTEAFF	TGTGCCAGCAGCTTAAAGGGGACGGGAGACACTGAAGCTTTCTTT
TRBV15	.	.	TRBJ1-5	CATSNRGQPQHF	TGTGCCACCAGCAACCGGGGTCAGCCCCAGCATTTT
TRBV2	.	TRBD1	TRBJ2-2	CASSPTGFVTGELFF	TGTGCCAGCAGCCCGACAGGGTTCGTCACCGGGGAGCTGTTTTTT
TRBV7-9	.	.	TRBJ2-5	CASSPRETQYF	TGTGCCAGCAGCCCGAGAGAGACCCAGTACTTC
TRBV6-1	.	TRBD2	TRBJ2-7	CASSEEVGEREIAYEQYF	TGTGCCAGCAGTGAAGAAGTTGGTGAGCGGGAGATCGCCTACGAGCAGTACTTC
TRBV5-1	once	.	TRBJ2-7	CASSLGGFDEQYF	TGCGCCAGCAGCTTGGGTGGGTTCGACGAGCAGTACTTC
TRBV4-1	.	.	TRBJ2-1	CASSQDWASYNEQFF	TGCGCCAGCAGCCAAGATTGGGCTAGCTACAATGAGCAGTTCTTC